This passage covers 18 T cell receptor beta chains from one sample sequenced in a study of graft-versus-host responses after intestinal transplantation. Around 200,000 CFSE-labeled responder cells were plated with around 200,000 irradiated, violet-dye-labeled stimulator cells. Libraries were prepared by immunoSEQ multiplex PCR; TCRdb keeps only in-frame clonotypes and omits some of them. Counted here are 20,000 or so clones, approximately 33% occurring once; the ten biggest clones make up roughly 9.2%. The sequencing here drew on alloreactive CD8+ T cells from a mixed lymphocyte reaction culture, taken before intestinal transplant. Subset given: CFSE-low proliferating T cells sorted from roughly six-day pre-transplant mixed lymphocyte reaction (GvH or HvG direction). Receptor source: a human patient who received an intestinal transplant.

This clone is medium-sized (0.01 to 0.1%). This rearrangement joins TRBV4-1 to TRBJ1-1; D is unresolved. There are 14 residues in the CDR3. Germline-derived CDR1 and CDR2 are MGHRA and YSYEKL. Between the trimmed V and J ends, which lost 0 bases and 1 base, there was a span of 6 bases. For the CDR3, the DNA is TGCGCCAGCAGCCAAGAATTCAGGAACACTGAAGCTTTCTTT. It is translated as CASSQEFRNTEAFF.

This clone was seen a handful of times. This chain joins TRBV11-2 and TRBJ2-5, with TRBD2 identical over 10 bases. This CDR3 has 16 amino acids. Germline CDR1 and CDR2: SGHAT and FQNNGV. The V and J ends lost 4 bases and 2 bases, in that order; junction bases with no gene match: 7. Here the CDR3 reads CASSSWTSGGQETQYF. The CDR3 nucleotides are TGTGCCAGCAGCTCGTGGACTAGCGGAGGACAAGAGACCCAGTACTTC.

The V gene is TRBV7-9, the J gene TRBJ2-5; perhaps TRBD2 as D (6 bases). Trimming cost V 6 bases and J 0 bases, with 17 bases left between them. Germline CDR1 reads SEHNR; CDR2 reads FQNEAQ (reference sequence). The CDR3 extends over 16 amino acids. CDR3 sequence reads: CASRWGFSGHQETQYF. In DNA form, the CDR3 reads TGTGCCAGCAGGTGGGGTTTTAGCGGCCACCAAGAGACCCAGTACTTC.

J is TRBJ2-7 and V is TRBV6-5; D not certain. V lost 5 bases and J 2 bases, leaving 16 bases between the germline ends. The CDR3 sequence is 15 residues long. CDR1 and CDR2 from the germline V gene are MNHEY and SVGAGI. The CDR3 spells CASSRTVLSTYEQYF. CDR3 DNA: TGTGCCAGCAGTCGGACCGTCCTTAGCACCTACGAGCAGTACTTC.

V is TRBV7-3 and J is TRBJ2-1, with 11 bases matching TRBD2. The CDR3 loop spans 18 amino acids. The ends lost 2 bases at V and 4 bases at J; junction bases unmatched: 10. Germline assignment: CDR1 SGHTA and CDR2 FQGTGA. DNA for the CDR3: TGTGCCAGCAGCTTATGGGGCCTACTAGCGGGAGAGTACAATGAGCAGTTCTTC. This sequence encodes CASSLWGLLAGEYNEQFF.

The count of this clone is one. The junction and the germline gene differ at one end; a read error may be behind it. The V call is TRBV7-3, the J call TRBJ2-7, with D tentatively TRBD1 (7 bases). Germline-derived CDR1 and CDR2 are SGHTA and FQGTGA. There are 14 residues in the CDR3. The CDR3, as DNA: TGCGCCAGCAGCCAAGTTGGAGGGGGCGGTGAGCAGTACTTC. This translates into CASSQVGGGGEQYF. Complete variable domain (other parts from reference TRBV7-3 and TRBJ2-7): GAGVSQTPSNKVTEKGKYVELRCDPISGHTALYWYRQSLGQGPEFLIYFQGTGAADDSGLPNDRFFAVRPEGSVSTLKIQRTERGDSAVYLCASSQVGGGGEQYFGPGTRLTVT.

In its sample, this clone was seen a few times. This chain links TRBV10-1 with TRBJ2-5; D remains ambiguous. The germline V gene encodes CDR1 WNHNN and CDR2 SYGVQD (reference sequence). This CDR3 contains 15 residues. V lost 4 bases and J lost 1, with 13 bases in between. This CDR3 reads CASSGWPDCQETQYF. In DNA, the CDR3 is TGCGCCAGCAGTGGGTGGCCAGACTGCCAAGAGACCCAGTACTTC.

This sequence joins TRBV27 and TRBJ1-2; 7 bases fit TRBD1. The germline CDR1 and CDR2 sequences are MNHEY and SMNVEV (reference sequence). V shed 5 bases, J shed 4 bases, and the junction held 7 bases outside the gene matches. This CDR3 contains 14 residues. Here the CDR3 reads CASSAQGEGYGYTF. In DNA, the CDR3 is TGTGCCAGCAGTGCTCAGGGGGAAGGCTATGGCTACACCTTC.

A few counts support this clone. This rearrangement joins TRBV5-4 to TRBJ2-7; D is possibly TRBD1 or TRBD2 (6 bases each). Trimming removed 0 bases from V and 2 bases from J, with 12 bases in between. This CDR3 has 15 amino acids. Germline CDR1 and CDR2: SGHNT and YYREEE (reference sequence). DNA for the CDR3: TGTGCCAGCAGCTTGGGGTGGGGGGCGGCCTACGAGCAGTACTTC. This gives the protein CASSLGWGAAYEQYF.

This clone is termed medium-sized (0.01 to 0.1%). The rearrangement uses TRBV27 and TRBJ1-1; TRBD1 matches 7 bases. The CDR3 runs 13 residues. Germline loops: CDR1 MNHEY, CDR2 SMNVEV (reference sequence). V shed 6 bases, J shed 6 bases, and the junction held 7 bases outside the gene matches. CDR3 DNA: TGTGCCAGCAGACCGACAGGGCAGTCTGAAGCTTTCTTT. This translates into CASRPTGQSEAFF.

This clone was detected only a few times. CDR3 nucleotide sequence: TGTGCCAGCAGGAAGGGACGGTACTCTGGAAACACCATATATTTT. It encodes CASRKGRYSGNTIYF. V usage is TRBV6-5 and J usage is TRBJ1-3; TRBD1 is a possible D gene (5 bases). Between the trimmed V and J ends, which lost 6 bases and 0 bases, there was a span of 12 bases. Per germline, CDR1 MNHEY and CDR2 SVGAGI. This CDR3 comprises 15 residues.

This clone was detected a few times. V usage is TRBV30 and J usage is TRBJ2-3, with D possibly TRBD1 on 5 matching bases. In germline, CDR1 is GTSNPN, CDR2 SVGIG (reference sequence). The V end lost 4 bases, the J end lost 3 bases, and 11 bases lay between the germline ends. This CDR3 region has 13 residues. DNA for the CDR3: TGTGCCTGGATCGAAGCAGGGACAGATACGCAGTATTTT. The encoded protein is CAWIEAGTDTQYF.

This rearrangement joins TRBV11-2 to TRBJ1-1; 8 nucleotides align to TRBD1. CDR1 is SGHAT, CDR2 FQNNGV, per germline. CDR3 size: 13 residues. The ends lost 5 bases at V and 4 bases at J; junction bases unmatched: 3. The CDR3 region is CASSRTGGTEAFF. The CDR3 DNA reads TGTGCCAGCAGCCGAACAGGGGGCACTGAAGCTTTCTTT.

This clone was counted between two and nine times. The V and J genes are TRBV4-3 and TRBJ2-7; perhaps TRBD1 as D (6 bases). The CDR3 runs 15 residues. The germline V gene encodes CDR1 LGHNA and CDR2 YSLEER. V gave up 3 bases and J gave up 0 bases, with 12 bases separating them. CDR3 coding DNA: TGCGCCAGCAGCCATCAAACAGGGAGCTCCTACGAGCAGTACTTC. The encoded protein is CASSHQTGSSYEQYF.

The chain is built from TRBV13 and TRBJ1-4; possibly TRBD1 for D (5 bases). The CDR3 covers 15 residues. The germline CDR1 and CDR2 sequences are PRHDT and FYEKMQ (reference sequence). V was shortened by 4 bases and J by 4 bases, with 13 bases between the two germline ends. CDR3 region: CASSSYRTGNEKLFF. DNA for the CDR3: TGTGCCAGCAGCTCTTACAGGACCGGTAATGAAAAACTGTTTTTT. The full variable domain, rest sourced from reference TRBV13 and TRBJ1-4, is AAGVIQSPRHLIKEKRETATLKCYPIPRHDTVYWYQQGPGQDPQFLISFYEKMQSDKGSIPDRFSAQQFSDYHSELNMSSLELGDSALYFCASSSYRTGNEKLFFGSGTQLSVL.

The genes are TRBV4-3 and TRBJ2-7; the match to TRBD2 covers 10 bases. J gave up 3 bases and V 0 bases, and 2 bases lay outside the gene matches. Germline loops: CDR1 LGHNA, CDR2 YSLEER. This CDR3 contains 15 residues. This chain's CDR3 is CASSQERTSGYEQYF. The CDR3 DNA reads TGCGCCAGCAGCCAAGAGAGGACTAGCGGCTACGAGCAGTACTTC.

This clone qualifies as medium-sized (0.01 to 0.1%). This chain connects TRBV27 to TRBJ1-2; unclear D gene. The germline gives CDR1 MNHEY, CDR2 SMNVEV (reference sequence). The CDR3 has 13 amino acids. The V and J ends lost 2 bases and 2 bases respectively, with 6 bases between them. CDR3 in DNA: TGTGCCAGCAGTTTAGGCAGGAACTATGGCTACACCTTC. It yields the protein CASSLGRNYGYTF.

The chain combines TRBV6-5 with TRBJ2-1; D possibly uses TRBD1 or TRBD2 (5 bases each). Germline V gene data show CDR1 as MNHEY and CDR2 as SVGAGI. V dropped 0 bases and J dropped 6 bases, with 12 bases sitting between them. The CDR3 consists of 15 residues. The CDR3 DNA follows: TGTGCCAGCAGTTACTCGATGGGGGTTCGCAATGAGCAGTTCTTC. This sequence encodes CASSYSMGVRNEQFF.